This T cell receptor beta chain was sequenced in a study of T cell changes during pregnancy in multiple sclerosis. Libraries were prepared by immunoSEQ multiplex PCR; TCRdb keeps only in-frame clonotypes and omits some of them. Of about 57,000 clones in the sample, under 95% are singletons; the top ten hold roughly 0.2%. The germline CDR1 and CDR2 sequences are MDHEN and SYDVKM. The CDR3 extends over 15 amino acids. The V gene lost 5 bases and the J gene lost 8 bases, with 21 bases spanning the gap. The rearrangement joins TRBV28 to TRBJ1-2, with D tentatively TRBD1 (5 bases). The sample in question was CD4+ T cells from peripheral blood mononuclear cells, obtained in the second trimester of pregnancy. This receptor was obtained from a female donor with multiple sclerosis, enrolled in a pregnancy study. The CDR3 here is CASSPLSLRGSGYTF. CDR3 DNA sequence: TGTGCCAGCAGTCCTTTATCCCTTAGGGGTAGCGGCTACACCTTC.